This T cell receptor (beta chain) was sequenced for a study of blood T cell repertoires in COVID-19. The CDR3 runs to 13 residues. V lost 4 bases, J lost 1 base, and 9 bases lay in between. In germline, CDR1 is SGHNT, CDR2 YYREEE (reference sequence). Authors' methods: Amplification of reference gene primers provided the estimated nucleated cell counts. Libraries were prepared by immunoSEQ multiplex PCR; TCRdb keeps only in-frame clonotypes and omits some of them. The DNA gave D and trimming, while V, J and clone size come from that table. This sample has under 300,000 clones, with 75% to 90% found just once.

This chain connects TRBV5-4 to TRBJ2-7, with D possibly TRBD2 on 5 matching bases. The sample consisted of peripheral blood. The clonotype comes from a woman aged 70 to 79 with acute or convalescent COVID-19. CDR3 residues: CASSPWTSYEQYF. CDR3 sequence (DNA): TGTGCCAGCAGCCCTTGGACTTCCTACGAGCAGTACTTC.